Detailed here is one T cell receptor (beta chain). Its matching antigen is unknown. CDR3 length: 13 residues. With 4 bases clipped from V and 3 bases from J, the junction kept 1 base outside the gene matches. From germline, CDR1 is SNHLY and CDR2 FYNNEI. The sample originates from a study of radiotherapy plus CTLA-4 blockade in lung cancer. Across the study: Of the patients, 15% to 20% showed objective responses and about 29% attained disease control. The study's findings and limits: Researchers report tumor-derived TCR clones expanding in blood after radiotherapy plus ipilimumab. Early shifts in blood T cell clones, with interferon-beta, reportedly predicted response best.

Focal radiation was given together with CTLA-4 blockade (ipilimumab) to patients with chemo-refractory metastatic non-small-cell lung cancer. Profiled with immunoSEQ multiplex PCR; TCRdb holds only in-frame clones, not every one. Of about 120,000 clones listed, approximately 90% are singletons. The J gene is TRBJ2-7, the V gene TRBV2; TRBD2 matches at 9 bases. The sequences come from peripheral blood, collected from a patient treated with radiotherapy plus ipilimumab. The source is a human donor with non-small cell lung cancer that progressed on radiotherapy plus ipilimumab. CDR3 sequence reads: CASSVSGSYEQYF. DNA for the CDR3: TGTGCCAGCAGTGTTAGCGGGAGCTACGAGCAGTACTTC.